This T cell receptor beta chain was sequenced during a study of blood T cell repertoires in COVID-19. Study details: PBMCs, B-cell-depleted T cells, or T cells provided the cDNA or gDNA that made up the material.

Germline V CDR1 and CDR2: MNHEY, SVGAGI. The CDR3 is 14 amino acids. The ends were cut back, 6 bases at V and 4 bases at J, with 13 bases in the middle. The protocol was immunoSEQ multiplex PCR, while the TCRdb copy is restricted to in-frame clones and leaves out a portion. The sample holds about 670,000 clones, approximately 90% seen once. The chain links TRBV6-5 to TRBJ2-1, with D possibly being TRBD1 (6 bases). Material for sequencing was peripheral blood. This clonotype was sampled from a woman younger than 35 with acute or convalescent COVID-19. The DNA for the CDR3 is TGTGCCAGCAGGGCCGGGACACATTACAATGAGCAGTTCTTC. It is translated as CASRAGTHYNEQFF.